Listed below are T cell receptor beta chains from one sample, sequenced in a study of blood T cell repertoires in COVID-19. TCRdb's copy holds only in-frame clones and misses some; the assay was immunoSEQ multiplex PCR. The table has 200,000 to 300,000 clones, 80% to 90% seen once; the top ten hold about 2.5%. The sequencing sample was made of peripheral blood. These receptors were obtained from a woman aged 45-65 years with acute or convalescent COVID-19. The CDR3 runs from the conserved cysteine through the conserved F or W. D genes are given only for firm matches. Clone size appears in some rows only: once, few, many, or a class for an expanded clone.

d_call,v_call,clone_size,j_call,cdr3_aa,cdr3_nt
-,TRBV2,-,TRBJ1-1,CASSGQRNTEAFF,TGTGCCAGCAGTGGACAGAGGAACACTGAAGCTTTCTTT
-,TRBV9,-,TRBJ2-1,CASTPSWGTVVSEQFF,TGTGCCAGCACCCCAAGCTGGGGCACGGTGGTATCTGAGCAGTTCTTC
-,TRBV7-6,-,TRBJ1-4,CASSDHQRGEKLFF,TGTGCCAGCAGCGACCACCAGAGGGGGGAAAAACTGTTTTTT
-,TRBV2,-,TRBJ2-7,CASSYQTLSYEQYF,TGTGCCAGCAGTTATCAGACACTCTCCTACGAGCAGTACTTC
TRBD2,TRBV6-2/TRBV6-3,-,TRBJ2-7,CASSLSSGRGGEQYF,TGTGCCAGCAGTCTCTCTAGCGGGAGAGGGGGTGAGCAGTACTTC
TRBD1,TRBV5-1,-,TRBJ2-1,CASSTSGTGNPDEQFF,TGCGCCAGCAGCACCTCCGGGACAGGTAATCCGGATGAGCAGTTCTTC
TRBD1,TRBV4-2,-,TRBJ1-1,CASSLGTGLMNTEAFF,TGTGCCAGCAGCCTTGGGACAGGGCTCATGAACACTGAAGCTTTCTTT
TRBD1,TRBV7-8,-,TRBJ1-2,CASSPVAGGGSGYTF,TGTGCCAGCAGCCCGGTGGCAGGGGGCGGATCTGGCTACACCTTC
-,TRBV27,-,TRBJ2-7,CASSLRRGSYEQYF,TGTGCCAGCAGTTTACGGAGAGGATCCTACGAGCAGTACTTC
-,TRBV27,-,TRBJ2-7,CASSRLAWYEQYF,TGTGCCAGCAGTAGGCTAGCCTGGTACGAGCAGTACTTC
TRBD2,TRBV2,-,TRBJ2-6,CASSGWTGGDRANVLTF,TGTGCCAGCAGCGGCTGGACGGGGGGTGATCGGGCCAACGTCCTGACTTTC
TRBD1,TRBV5-1,-,TRBJ2-1,CASSLQGVVNEQFF,TGCGCCAGCAGCTTACAGGGGGTGGTCAATGAGCAGTTCTTC
-,TRBV7-2,-,TRBJ2-5,CASSPTTQGTQYF,TGTGCCAGCAGCCCCACAACCCAGGGGACCCAGTACTTC
-,TRBV20-1,-,TRBJ2-5,CSARIRETQYF,TGCAGTGCTAGAATTCGGGAGACCCAGTACTTC
TRBD1,TRBV11-1,-,TRBJ2-7,CASSLIDRGHNEQYF,TGTGCCAGCAGCTTAATCGACAGGGGGCACAACGAGCAGTACTTC
TRBD1,TRBV2,once,TRBJ2-3,CASSHLYGQGAPDTQYF,TGTGCCAGCAGTCACTTGTATGGACAGGGGGCTCCAGATACGCAGTATTTT
-,TRBV9,-,TRBJ2-1,CASSVDPGTWNEQFF,TGTGCCAGCAGCGTAGACCCCGGTACTTGGAATGAGCAGTTCTTC
TRBD1,TRBV27,once,TRBJ1-4,CASSLDRVGEKLFF,TGTGCCAGCAGTTTAGACAGGGTAGGGGAAAAACTGTTTTTT
TRBD1,TRBV28,few,TRBJ1-5,CASSYERGTGYQPQHF,TGTGCCAGCAGTTACGAACGGGGGACAGGGTATCAGCCCCAGCATTTT
TRBD2,TRBV28,once,TRBJ2-1,CASSFIGLAGGPSSYNEQFF,TGTGCCAGCAGTTTCATAGGACTAGCGGGAGGACCCAGCTCCTACAATGAGCAGTTCTTC
TRBD2,TRBV3-1/TRBV3-2,-,TRBJ2-7,CASSSTSGIYEQYF,TGTGCCAGCAGCTCGACTAGCGGGATCTACGAGCAGTACTTC
-,TRBV29-1,few,TRBJ1-2,CSVETGGYTF,TGCAGCGTTGAAACCGGGGGCTACACCTTC
TRBD2,TRBV9,-,TRBJ2-1,CASSVGREDYYTHNEQFF,TGTGCCAGCAGCGTAGGGCGGGAGGACTATTACACCCACAATGAGCAGTTCTTC
TRBD1,TRBV5-6,few,TRBJ2-7,CASSLGGTGISYEQYF,TGTGCCAGCAGCTTGGGTGGGACAGGAATCTCCTACGAGCAGTACTTC
-,TRBV5-1,-,TRBJ1-1,CASKVDRYTEAFF,TGCGCCAGCAAGGTCGACAGGTACACTGAAGCTTTCTTT
TRBD2,TRBV7-3,-,TRBJ2-1,CASSLKLAGVYNEQFF,TGTGCCAGCAGCTTAAAACTAGCGGGAGTTTACAATGAGCAGTTCTTC
TRBD1,TRBV27,-,TRBJ2-7,CASSLLTPGGYEQYF,TGTGCCAGCAGTTTATTAACTCCAGGGGGCTACGAGCAGTACTTC
-,TRBV11-1,once,TRBJ2-1,CASSDMYRDNEQFF,TGTGCCAGCAGCGATATGTACAGGGACAATGAGCAGTTCTTC
TRBD1,TRBV28,-,TRBJ1-6,CASSLGQGNSPLHF,TGTGCCAGCAGTTTAGGACAGGGAAATTCACCCCTCCACTTT
-,TRBV30,-,TRBJ1-3,CAYPAGNTIYF,TGTGCCTACCCGGCTGGAAACACCATATATTTT
TRBD1,TRBV7-9,-,TRBJ1-5,CASSADRGGQPQHF,TGTGCCAGCAGCGCGGACAGGGGAGGTCAGCCCCAGCATTTT
-,TRBV4-1,few,TRBJ1-6,CASSQDLYNSPLHF,TGCGCCAGCAGCCAAGACCTTTATAATTCACCCCTCCACTTT
-,TRBV11-3,-,TRBJ2-3,CASSLGLAGAFTDTQYF,TGTGCCAGCAGCTTAGGTTTGGCGGGCGCCTTCACAGATACGCAGTATTTT
TRBD2,TRBV4-3,-,TRBJ2-1,CASSQRHFFGGRGDNEQFF,TGCGCCAGCAGCCAAAGACATTTTTTTGGCGGGAGAGGGGACAATGAGCAGTTCTTC
-,TRBV24-1,-,TRBJ2-7,CATSDPTVYEQYF,TGTGCCACCAGTGACCCGACAGTCTACGAGCAGTACTTC
TRBD2,TRBV28,once,TRBJ2-7,CASSRTSGYEQYF,TGTGCCAGCAGCCGGACTAGCGGTTACGAGCAGTACTTC
TRBD1,TRBV7-8,-,TRBJ2-6,CASSFFRQGSSGANVLTF,TGTGCCAGCAGCTTCTTCCGACAGGGGAGCTCTGGGGCCAACGTCCTGACTTTC
-,TRBV15,-,TRBJ2-3,CATSRVTGSPTDTQYF,TGTGCCACCAGCAGAGTAACAGGGAGCCCCACAGATACGCAGTATTTT
-,TRBV4-3,-,TRBJ1-2,CASSQDLKENYGYTF,TGCGCCAGCAGCCAAGATTTGAAGGAGAACTATGGCTACACCTTC
-,TRBV7-2,-,TRBJ1-2,CASSLSAGWTYGYTF,TGTGCCAGCAGCTTATCCGCAGGGTGGACCTATGGCTACACCTTC
-,TRBV6-5,-,TRBJ1-1,CASSEGAEAFF,TGTGCCAGCTCCGAGGGGGCTGAAGCTTTCTTT
-,TRBV5-1,-,TRBJ1-3,CASSLVAGVLSGNTIYF,TGCGCCAGCAGCTTGGTAGCAGGGGTCCTGTCCGGAAACACCATATATTTT
TRBD2,TRBV27,-,TRBJ2-7,CASSSRTSGRVYEQYF,TGTGCCAGCAGTTCCAGGACTAGCGGGAGGGTATACGAGCAGTACTTC
-,TRBV27,-,TRBJ2-1,CASSSLGFGRVF,TGTGCCAGCAGTTCCCTCGGTTTTGGTCGGGTCTTC
TRBD1,TRBV4-3,-,TRBJ1-5,CASSQKFRTGIDQPQHF,TGCGCCAGCAGCCAGAAGTTCCGGACAGGGATCGATCAGCCCCAGCATTTT
TRBD2,TRBV5-1,-,TRBJ2-1,CASSIIAGGEQFF,TGCGCCAGCAGCATCATAGCGGGAGGAGAGCAGTTCTTC
TRBD2,TRBV7-2,-,TRBJ2-7,CASSLGGRVSYEQYF,TGTGCCAGCAGCTTAGGCGGGAGGGTGTCCTACGAGCAGTACTTC
-,TRBV5-6,-,TRBJ1-1,CASSLGEENTEAFF,TGTGCCAGCAGCTTGGGGGAGGAGAACACTGAAGCTTTCTTT
-,TRBV28,-,TRBJ1-6,CASSLFGFNSPLHF,TGTGCCAGCAGTTTATTTGGCTTTAATTCACCCCTCCACTTT
-,TRBV9,-,TRBJ1-4,CASSVGQSNEKLFF,TGTGCCAGCAGCGTAGGACAGAGTAATGAAAAACTGTTTTTT
TRBD2,TRBV6-2/TRBV6-3,-,TRBJ2-1,CASSALRTSGRIEQFF,TGTGCCAGCAGCGCCCTCAGGACTAGCGGGAGGATTGAGCAGTTCTTC
-,TRBV27,-,TRBJ1-1,CASRFAGVYTEAFF,TGTGCCAGCAGGTTCGCAGGGGTCTACACTGAAGCTTTCTTT
-,TRBV20-1,-,TRBJ1-1,CSASLGASEAFF,TGCAGTGCTAGTCTGGGGGCTAGTGAAGCTTTCTTT
-,TRBV6-1,-,TRBJ2-5,CASSGVGVSMVWETQYF,TGTGCCAGCAGTGGGGTCGGGGTTAGTATGGTATGGGAGACCCAGTACTTC